The 12 T cell receptor beta chains below come from one sample, sequenced in a study of monozygotic twins with inflammatory bowel disease. Using the 5' RACE reads, TCRdb records one entry per CDR3 protein without DNA. In total, the table holds roughly 150,000 distinct CDR3 sequences. The sequencing sample was made of blood. The receptor set was obtained from a human donor with ulcerative colitis or Crohn's disease, or a healthy co-twin of an affected twin (not recorded which).

This chain joins TRBV28 and TRBJ2-7; TCRdb lists TRBD1, though no DNA is available to test this call. The CDR3 extends over 15 amino acids. Germline CDR1 and CDR2: MDHEN and SYDVKM. This chain's CDR3 is CASSGVQANSYEQYF.

The chain carries TRBV5-5 and TRBJ2-3; TCRdb outputs TRBD1, but without DNA this stays unchecked. This CDR3 is built from 16 residues. Germline V lookup: CDR1 SGHKS, CDR2 YYEKEE (reference sequence). CDR3 loop: CASSLLPGGGTDTQYF.

The V gene is TRBV7-8, the J gene TRBJ2-1; TCRdb picks TRBD1, but there is no DNA to check that call. Germline V gives CDR1 SGHVS, CDR2 FQNEAQ. The CDR3 covers 15 residues. This CDR3 reads CASSLSRLQYNEQFF.

The rearrangement joins TRBV29-1 to TRBJ2-5; the TCRdb D gene call, TRBD1, has no DNA to confirm it. CDR3 size: 16 residues. CDR1 is SQVTM and CDR2 is ANQGSEA in the germline V gene. CDR3 amino acids: CSATPPGQGTGGTQYF.

The chain combines TRBV6-5 with TRBJ2-7. Germline CDR1 and CDR2: MNHEY and SVGAGI. The CDR3 is 11 residues long. This CDR3 is CASSYPYEQYF.

This rearrangement joins TRBV24-1 to TRBJ2-1; no DNA is available, so the TRBD1 call from TCRdb remains unchecked. Germline CDR1 and CDR2: KGHDR and SFDVKD. There are 16 residues in the CDR3. CDR3 loop: CATSDTTGQSYNEQFF.

The chain couples TRBV7-2 to TRBJ2-3; TCRdb reports TRBD2, a call that lacks DNA to check it against. Germline V gene sequence: CDR1 SGHTA, CDR2 FQGNSA. This CDR3 has 14 amino acids. The CDR3 loop is CASSRGLTTDTQYF.

The rearrangement uses TRBV3-1 and TRBJ1-6. The CDR3 totals 16 residues. From germline, CDR1 is LGHDT and CDR2 YNNKEL (reference sequence). The CDR3 reads CASSRQGISTNSPLHF.

The J gene is TRBJ2-1, the V gene TRBV7-2; with no DNA, the TCRdb D assignment of TRBD2 cannot be verified. This CDR3 has 15 amino acids. Per germline, CDR1 SGHTA and CDR2 FQGNSA. This CDR3 reads CASSDTSGGLHEQFF.

The rearrangement joins TRBV29-1 to TRBJ1-5; TCRdb designates TRBD1, a call that cannot be tested without DNA. Germline values: CDR1 SQVTM, CDR2 ANQGSEA. The CDR3 is 15 residues long. The CDR3 reads CSVETGTGGNQPQHF.

The CDR3 loop is CASSLGDMTTGELFF. The V and J genes are TRBV5-1 and TRBJ2-2; TCRdb selects TRBD1, and the lack of DNA leaves this call unchecked. The length of the CDR3 is 15 residues. Germline lookup yields CDR1 SGHRS and CDR2 YFSETQ.

This rearrangement joins TRBV4-1 to TRBJ2-7; TCRdb names TRBD2, which stays unverified in the absence of DNA. Germline CDR1 and CDR2: MGHRA and YSYEKL. The CDR3 length is 15 residues. Here the CDR3 reads CASSTTSGGSYEQYF.